These 23 T cell receptor beta chains were all obtained from the same sample, sequenced in a study of response to subunit inactivated influenza vaccine. TCRdb ran MiXCR on the RT-PCR reads and lists one entry per CDR3 protein. The table records 500,000 to 600,000 distinct CDR3 sequences, about 15% of them present only once. Material: CD4+ T cells sorted from PBMCs, obtained approximately 25 months after vaccination. All receptors derive from a man between 50 and 75 years old who received an inactivated influenza vaccine.

This clonotype came up a few times. The CDR3 loop is CASSATHGRDTQYF. In DNA form, the CDR3 reads TGCGCCAGCAGCGCGACCCACGGGAGAGATACGCAGTATTTT. The V call is TRBV5-1, the J call TRBJ2-3; D is perhaps TRBD2 (6 bases). The CDR3 runs 14 residues. Trimming removed 4 bases from V and 5 bases from J, with 14 bases in between. Germline V gives CDR1 SGHRS, CDR2 YFSETQ. The variable domain in full, with the rest retrieved from reference TRBV5-1 and TRBJ2-3, is KAGVTQTPRYLIKTRGQQVTLSCSPISGHRSVSWYQQTPGQGLQFLFEYFSETQRNKGNFPGRFSGRQFSNSRSEMNVSTLELGDSALYLCASSATHGRDTQYFGPGTRLTVL.

The V gene is TRBV10-3, the J gene TRBJ1-1; D uncertain. This CDR3 region has 13 residues. Trimming pared 10 bases from V and 9 bases from J, leaving 21 bases between. The germline V gene has CDR1 ENHRY and CDR2 SYGVKD. The DNA of the CDR3 is TGTGCCACCCTCCCGGGGAGGAACCAACAAGCTTTCTTT. It translates to CATLPGRNQQAFF.

The chain has TRBV20-1 and TRBJ2-1; 10 bases fit TRBD2. The CDR3 runs to 15 residues. CDR1 and CDR2 (germline): DFQATT, SNEGSKA (reference sequence). The junction had 6 bases not matched to a gene; V was cut back by 1 base and J by 6 bases. This chain's CDR3 is CSARGPPSGSNEQFF. Written as DNA, the CDR3 is TGCAGTGCTAGAGGCCCCCCTAGCGGGAGCAATGAGCAGTTCTTC.

This clonotype was counted only a few times. V and J are TRBV9 and TRBJ1-3; TRBD1 matches at 7 bases. CDR1 and CDR2 (germline): SGDLS, YYNGEE. The junction had 4 bases not matched to a gene; V was cut back by 3 bases and J by 1 base. The CDR3 contains 15 residues. Here the CDR3 DNA reads TGTGCCAGCAGCGCAGACAGGGTTTCTGGAAACACCATATATTTT. Residues: CASSADRVSGNTIYF.

This rearrangement joins TRBV3-1 to TRBJ2-7, with 9 bases identical to TRBD2. The CDR3 loop spans 17 amino acids. Germline V lookup: CDR1 LGHDT, CDR2 YNNKEL (reference sequence). V lost 4 bases to trimming and J lost 0 bases; unmatched junction nucleotides: 10. The CDR3 nucleotides are TGTGCCAGCAGCCCCCGGCGGGGGGGCTTCAGCTCCTACGAGCAGTACTTC. Translating gives CASSPRRGGFSSYEQYF.

The genes are TRBV4-3 and TRBJ1-3; 7 bases are a match to TRBD1. The V segment lost 1 base and the J segment 2 bases; nucleotides outside the gene matches: 8. This CDR3 contains 17 residues. Germline loops: CDR1 LGHNA, CDR2 YSLEER. This CDR3 reads CASSQGTAGTAGNTIYF. DNA of the CDR3: TGCGCCAGCAGCCAAGGAACGGCGGGGACAGCTGGAAACACCATATATTTT.

This clonotype was seen a handful of times. This chain uses TRBV10-3 with TRBJ1-2; a weak D match, TRBD1 (5 bases). With 4 bases removed from V and 0 bases from J, the gap between germline ends came to 9 bases. The CDR3 totals 14 residues. CDR1 is ENHRY, CDR2 SYGVKD, per germline. The CDR3 DNA reads as TGTGCCATCAGTGTGTCACAGGCTAACTATGGCTACACCTTC. Its translation: CAISVSQANYGYTF.

This clonotype was seen repeatedly, ten times or more. The chain links TRBV27 to TRBJ2-2; D might be TRBD1 or TRBD2, each matching 5 bases. In germline, CDR1 is MNHEY, CDR2 SMNVEV (reference sequence). V was cut by 3 bases and J by 6 bases, with 20 bases left in between. This CDR3 spans 17 amino acids. As DNA, the CDR3 is TGTGCCAGCAGTTTCATAACCGGGACGCAAACGCCCGGGGAGCTGTTTTTT. Protein sequence: CASSFITGTQTPGELFF.

In its sample, this clonotype was seen a few times. The rearrangement links TRBV6-1 to TRBJ2-5; D call uncertain. Trimming took off 1 base at V and 2 bases at J, with 8 bases between the two ends. The length of the CDR3 is 14 residues. Germline lookup yields CDR1 MNHNS and CDR2 SASEGT. CDR3 DNA: TGTGCCAGCAGTGAAGTGGGCAGGCAAGAGACCCAGTACTTC. Its translation: CASSEVGRQETQYF.

The genes are TRBV24-1 and TRBJ2-7; D is undetermined. The germline gives CDR1 KGHDR, CDR2 SFDVKD. Trimming shortened V by 6 bases and J by 0 bases, and 8 bases separated the two germline ends. The CDR3 has 13 residues. CDR3 DNA: TGTGCCACCAGTCTTCCGGGCTCCTACGAGCAGTACTTC. It translates to CATSLPGSYEQYF.

J is TRBJ2-3 and V is TRBV7-8, with 14 bases that match TRBD2. CDR1 is SGHVS, CDR2 FQNEAQ, per germline. CDR3 length equals 17 residues. V gave up 5 bases and J gave up 5 bases; unmatched junction bases: 9. CDR3 nucleotides: TGTGCCAGCAGCACCCGACTAGCGGGGGGGCGAGGAGATACGCAGTATTTT. Amino acids: CASSTRLAGGRGDTQYF. The entire variable domain, with the rest obtained from reference TRBV7-8 and TRBJ2-3, is as follows: GAGVSQSPRYKVAKRGQDVALRCDPISGHVSLFWYQQALGQGPEFLTYFQNEAQLDKSGLPSDRFFAERPEGSVSTLKIQRTQQEDSAVYLCASSTRLAGGRGDTQYFGPGTRLTVL.

Only a few counts were recorded for this clonotype. The chain links TRBV7-8 to TRBJ2-2; D might be TRBD2 (7 bases). The CDR3 is 15 amino acids. The V end was cut by 3 bases, the J end by 5 bases, with 13 bases between. CDR1 and CDR2 from the germline V gene are SGHVS and FQNEAQ. CDR3 loop: CASSFGGGRTGELFF. In DNA form, the CDR3 reads TGTGCCAGCAGCTTTGGGGGGGGCAGGACCGGGGAGCTGTTTTTT. The complete variable domain, with remaining parts taken from reference TRBV7-8 and TRBJ2-2, reads GAGVSQSPRYKVAKRGQDVALRCDPISGHVSLFWYQQALGQGPEFLTYFQNEAQLDKSGLPSDRFFAERPEGSVSTLKIQRTQQEDSAVYLCASSFGGGRTGELFFGEGSRLTVL.

The chain employs TRBV7-8 and TRBJ2-4; D possibly corresponds to TRBD1 (5 bases). V lost 1 base and J 0 bases, leaving 13 bases between the germline ends. The germline V gene encodes CDR1 SGHVS and CDR2 FQNEAQ. This CDR3 has 17 amino acids. CDR3 loop: CASSLVDSALAKNIQYF. The CDR3 DNA reads TGTGCCAGCAGCTTAGTCGACAGCGCACTAGCCAAAAACATTCAGTACTTC.

For the CDR3, the DNA is TGTGCCACCAGCAGAGATCGGGGAAAAGAGACCCAGTACTTC. Translated, it gives CATSRDRGKETQYF. The J gene is TRBJ2-5, the V gene TRBV15; D may be TRBD2 (5 bases). Germline CDR1 and CDR2: LNHNV and YYDKDF (reference sequence). The CDR3 has 14 residues. V gave up 0 bases and J gave up 3 bases, with 8 bases separating them.

The chain couples TRBV6-2 or TRBV6-3 to TRBJ2-7; D call uncertain. Between the trimmed V and J ends, which lost 6 bases and 0 bases, there was a span of 12 bases. The germline CDR1 and CDR2 sequences are MNHEY and SVGEGT. CDR3 size: 14 residues. The CDR3 DNA reads TGTGCCAGCAGCGGAACTCGTGGCTCCTACGAGCAGTACTTC. This encodes CASSGTRGSYEQYF.

This clonotype was detected a few times. The chain employs TRBV20-1 and TRBJ1-6; no firm D call. Trimming removed 0 bases from V and 7 bases from J, with 13 bases in between. This CDR3 comprises 15 residues. Germline V gene lookup returns CDR1 DFQATT and CDR2 SNEGSKA (reference sequence). In DNA form, the CDR3 reads TGCAGTGCTAGAGATATAGGGCGAGGGAATTCACCCCTCCACTTT. It is translated as CSARDIGRGNSPLHF.

This clonotype was detected ten times or more. The rearrangement links TRBV6-1 to TRBJ1-1; tentatively, D is TRBD1 (6 bases). V gave up 6 bases and J gave up 7 bases, with 27 bases separating them. CDR1 and CDR2 from the germline V gene are MNHNS and SASEGT. This CDR3 is built from 17 residues. CDR3 sequence: CASRGGTGAPLSDEAFF. The CDR3, as DNA: TGTGCCAGCAGAGGGGGTACGGGGGCTCCCCTAAGCGATGAAGCTTTCTTT.

This clonotype appeared a few times. The CDR3 here is CASKGLAEYTQYF. In DNA form, the CDR3 reads TGTGCCAGCAAGGGACTAGCGGAGTATACGCAGTATTTT. The V gene is TRBV2, the J gene TRBJ2-3; TRBD2 aligns across 11 bases. Germline V lookup: CDR1 SNHLY, CDR2 FYNNEI. With V trimmed by 7 bases and J by 7 bases, 4 bases remained unmatched. This CDR3 spans 13 amino acids.

V and J are TRBV7-2 and TRBJ2-5, with a possible D match to TRBD1 (5 bases). Germline CDR1 reads SGHTA; CDR2 reads FQGNSA. This CDR3 contains 15 residues. Trimming removed 5 bases from V and 5 bases from J, with 18 bases in between. The CDR3 DNA sequence: TGTGCCAGCAGCCAACAGGCTGGGGAAATGGAGACCCAGTACTTC. Residues: CASSQQAGEMETQYF. Full variable domain (rest looked up from reference TRBV7-2 and TRBJ2-5): GAGVSQSPSNKVTEKGKDVELRCDPISGHTALYWYRQSLGQGLEFLIYFQGNSAPDKSGLPSDRFSAERTGGSVSTLTIQRTQQEDSAVYLCASSQQAGEMETQYFGPGTRLLVL.

This sequence joins TRBV7-2 and TRBJ1-2; 11 nucleotides match TRBD1. This CDR3 has 15 residues. V shed 4 bases and J 14 bases; nucleotides not matched to a gene: 15. Looked up from germline, CDR1 is SGHTA and CDR2 is FQGNSA. The CDR3 sequence is CASSSRTAGTGGGTF. The CDR3 nucleotides are TGTGCCAGCAGCTCCCGGACTGCCGGGACAGGGGGTGGAACCTTC.

This clonotype has just a few counts. The gene calls are TRBV20-1 and TRBJ1-1; D call uncertain. CDR3 length: 14 amino acids. V lost 5 bases to trimming and J lost 8 bases, with 21 bases between them. Germline V gene data show CDR1 as DFQATT and CDR2 as SNEGSKA (reference sequence). CDR3 protein: CSAPRSRARVEAFF. The CDR3 region has the DNA TGCAGTGCTCCGAGGAGTCGGGCGAGGGTCGAAGCTTTCTTT.

This clonotype was seen more than once but under ten times. The J gene is TRBJ2-2, the V gene TRBV15; 10 bases align to TRBD2. Germline assignment: CDR1 LNHNV and CDR2 YYDKDF (reference sequence). J lost 3 bases, V lost 2 bases, and 12 bases had no gene match. This CDR3 has 19 residues. The CDR3 sequence is CATSRIRTSGNGDTGELFF. CDR3 DNA: TGTGCCACCAGCAGAATACGGACTAGCGGAAATGGCGACACCGGGGAGCTGTTTTTT.

This clonotype was seen only a few times. The rearrangement joins TRBV6-2 or TRBV6-3 to TRBJ1-1; D gene ambiguous. This CDR3 has 14 residues. V lost 3 bases and J lost 4, with 12 bases in between. The germline V gene encodes CDR1 MNHEY and CDR2 SVGEGT. The CDR3 nucleotides read TGTGCCAGCAGTTATACGGGTGTCGGCACTGAAGCTTTCTTT. This gives the protein CASSYTGVGTEAFF.